These 13 T cell receptor beta chains were sequenced from one sample in a study of blood T cell repertoires in COVID-19. The method was immunoSEQ multiplex PCR; TCRdb's version includes in-frame clones alone and lacks a portion of them. The table includes around 170,000 clones, around 89% detected once. The sequencing input was peripheral blood. The receptors derive from a man younger than 35 who had recovered from COVID-19.

This chain uses TRBV6-2 or TRBV6-3 with TRBJ2-5; D unresolved. Trimming pared 4 bases from V and 2 bases from J, leaving 14 bases between. The CDR3 contains 15 residues. Germline assignment: CDR1 MNHEY and CDR2 SVGEGT. Here the CDR3 DNA reads TGTGCCAGCAGTTTCCCCGCAGATACGCAAGAGACCCAGTACTTC. It specifies CASSFPADTQETQYF.

This clone was seen once. CDR3 sequence (DNA): TGTGCCAGCAGCGTCGGGGGGACAGGGGGCTGGGAAGAGTACTTC. This translates into CASSVGGTGGWEEYF. This chain joins TRBV2 and TRBJ2-7, with TRBD1 matching 12 bases. The V gene's germline CDR1 is SNHLY and CDR2 FYNNEI. The junction had 14 bases not matched to a gene; V was cut back by 6 bases and J by 11 bases. CDR3 length: 15 residues.

CDR3 in DNA: TGTGCCACCAAAAAGGACAGGGGGGTCGAGACCCAGTACTTC. This encodes CATKKDRGVETQYF. The chain has TRBV27 and TRBJ2-5; 10 bases fit TRBD1. The CDR3 has 14 residues. Germline trimming cut 10 bases from V and 5 bases from J; bases unmatched to any gene: 10. Germline assignment: CDR1 MNHEY and CDR2 SMNVEV (reference sequence).

The chain recombines TRBV28 with TRBJ1-1; 7 bases map to TRBD1. The ends lost 6 bases at V and 4 bases at J; junction bases unmatched: 8. CDR1 MDHEN and CDR2 SYDVKM come from the germline V gene. The CDR3 is 14 amino acids. CDR3 amino acids: CASSSGGTSTEAFF. The CDR3 DNA sequence: TGTGCCAGCAGCTCAGGGGGGACTAGCACTGAAGCTTTCTTT.

The chain combines TRBV5-4 with TRBJ1-1, with D tentatively TRBD1 (6 bases). The CDR3 has 15 amino acids. V was pared by 0 bases and J by 5 bases, with 14 bases between. Germline V gives CDR1 SGHNT, CDR2 YYREEE (reference sequence). CDR3 nucleotides: TGTGCCAGCAGCTTGGGAGGGGCAGGGGTTACTGAAGCTTTCTTT. As protein: CASSLGGAGVTEAFF.

This chain uses TRBV19 with TRBJ2-5; TRBD1 agrees at 7 bases. J lost 2 bases, V lost 10 bases, and 7 bases had no gene match. This CDR3 has 13 amino acids. From germline, CDR1 is LNHDA and CDR2 SQIVND (reference sequence). The CDR3 protein is CATTRDSQETQYF. CDR3 DNA: TGTGCCACCACACGGGACAGTCAAGAGACCCAGTACTTC.

The J gene is TRBJ1-4, the V gene TRBV3-1 (or the pseudogene TRBV3-2); possible D gene TRBD1, 5 bases. Germline V gene lookup returns CDR1 LGHDT and CDR2 YNNKEL (reference sequence). There are 15 residues in the CDR3. Trimming took 6 bases from V and 2 from J, leaving 13 bases between them. The CDR3 protein is CASRKGELTNEKLFF. The CDR3 DNA follows: TGTGCCAGCAGGAAAGGGGAATTGACTAATGAAAAACTGTTTTTT.

This chain uses TRBV3-1 (or the pseudogene TRBV3-2) with TRBJ2-2; 7 nucleotides align to TRBD2. The CDR3 covers 17 residues. The ends lost 4 bases at V and 6 bases at J; junction bases unmatched: 14. CDR1 and CDR2 from the germline V gene are LGHDT and YNNKEL (reference sequence). The CDR3 DNA is TGTGCCAGCAGCCCCACGACTTCGGGAGGTCGCCCCGGGGAGCTGTTTTTT. Its translation: CASSPTTSGGRPGELFF.

This chain uses TRBV24-1 with TRBJ2-5; possible D gene TRBD2, 6 bases. V lost 7 bases and J lost 2, with 10 bases in between. The germline gives CDR1 KGHDR, CDR2 SFDVKD. CDR3 size: 13 residues. As DNA, the CDR3 is TGTGCCACCAGCTCGGAGGGTCAAGAGACCCAGTACTTC. This encodes CATSSEGQETQYF.

This chain connects TRBV27 to TRBJ1-6; TRBD1 might be the D (6 bases). Deletions cut 8 bases from V and 5 bases from J, with 16 bases between. This CDR3 comprises 15 residues. Germline loops: CDR1 MNHEY, CDR2 SMNVEV (reference sequence). For the CDR3, the DNA is TGTGCCAGCTCTGGGCAGGGGAAGGATAATTCACCCCTCCACTTT. As protein: CASSGQGKDNSPLHF.

The rearrangement links TRBV14 to TRBJ2-7, with D unclear. The length of the CDR3 is 11 residues. V was pared by 2 bases and J by 5 bases, with 4 bases between. Germline V lookup: CDR1 SGHDN, CDR2 FVKESK. The CDR3 sequence is CASSQYNEQYF. In DNA form, the CDR3 reads TGTGCCAGCAGCCAATACAACGAGCAGTACTTC.

This CDR3 reads CASSQDSYYQETQYF. The CDR3 DNA sequence: TGTGCCAGCAGTCAGGACAGCTACTACCAAGAGACCCAGTACTTC. The rearrangement links TRBV6-2 or TRBV6-3 to TRBJ2-5; D is perhaps TRBD1 (6 bases). Looked up from germline, CDR1 is MNHEY and CDR2 is SVGEGT. The CDR3 has 15 residues. V shed 5 bases and J shed 0 bases, with 13 bases lying between them.

The V gene is TRBV13, the J gene TRBJ2-1, with D hard to call. Trimming pared 0 bases from V and 8 bases from J, leaving 8 bases between. This CDR3 is 13 amino acids long. The germline V gene encodes CDR1 PRHDT and CDR2 FYEKMQ (reference sequence). CDR3 sequence reads: CASSLGSSYEQFF. In nucleotides, the CDR3 is TGTGCCAGCAGCTTAGGTAGTAGCTATGAGCAGTTCTTC.